This T cell receptor beta chain derives from a study of vaccination and CD4 T cells after COVID-19. Treatment reported: roughly nine-day PBMC culture with coronavirus spike peptide pools or control peptides (ViraFEST assay). The Oncomine TCR Beta short-read assay was what sequenced the DNA obtained from cultured CD4+ T cells. From cultured CD4+ T cells, genomic DNA was extracted. One entry per CDR3 protein, called by TCRdb with MiXCR from the PCR reads. The sample lists more than 6,500 distinct CDR3 sequences; 73% were seen once. As for this clonotype: Its antigen is as yet unknown.

This CDR3 comprises 15 residues. Trimming left V 6 bases short and J 6 bases short, with 15 bases between. CDR1 is SNHLY and CDR2 is FYNNEI in the germline V gene. V and J are TRBV2 and TRBJ1-6; possibly TRBD1 for D (6 bases). Sequenced sample: CD4+ T cells from blood, cultured in vitro. The receptor's source is a human donor who had recovered from COVID-19. In nucleotides, the CDR3 is TGTGCCAGCAGCCGCACGACAGGAACTAATTCACCCCTCCACTTT. Its translation: CASSRTTGTNSPLHF. Filled out from reference TRBV2 and TRBJ1-6, the complete variable domain reads EPEVTQTPSHQVTQMGQEVILRCVPISNHLYFYWYRQILGQKVEFLVSFYNNEISEKSEIFDDQFSVERPDGSNFTLKIRSTKLEDSAMYFCASSRTTGTNSPLHFGNGTRLTVT.